This T cell receptor (beta chain) was observed in a study of shared clonotypes between healthy human individuals. Study-level findings and limits: The rarefaction results pointed to incomplete sorted-subset sequencing despite large depth. Relative to memory subsets, naive subsets generally showed larger estimated richness.

Measured with immunoSEQ multiplex PCR; TCRdb has only the in-frame clones, and not every one. This sample has over 2 million clones, with roughly 92% found just once. To note about this clone: Antigen: not known.

Material: naive CD4+ T cells from PBMCs. Described subset: CD45RA+ positively selected. The source of this sequence is a young man in good health. Some clones in this sample may be carry-over from other donors' samples.

The CDR3 loop reads CASEQGLAGASYEQYF. As DNA, the CDR3 is TGCGCCAGCGAACAAGGACTAGCGGGAGCCTCCTACGAGCAGTACTTC. This rearrangement joins TRBV5-1 to TRBJ2-7; 13 bases map to TRBD2. After removal of 7 bases from V and 0 bases from J, the junction contained 7 bases not matched to a gene. This CDR3 region has 16 residues. CDR1 and CDR2 (germline): SGHRS, YFSETQ.